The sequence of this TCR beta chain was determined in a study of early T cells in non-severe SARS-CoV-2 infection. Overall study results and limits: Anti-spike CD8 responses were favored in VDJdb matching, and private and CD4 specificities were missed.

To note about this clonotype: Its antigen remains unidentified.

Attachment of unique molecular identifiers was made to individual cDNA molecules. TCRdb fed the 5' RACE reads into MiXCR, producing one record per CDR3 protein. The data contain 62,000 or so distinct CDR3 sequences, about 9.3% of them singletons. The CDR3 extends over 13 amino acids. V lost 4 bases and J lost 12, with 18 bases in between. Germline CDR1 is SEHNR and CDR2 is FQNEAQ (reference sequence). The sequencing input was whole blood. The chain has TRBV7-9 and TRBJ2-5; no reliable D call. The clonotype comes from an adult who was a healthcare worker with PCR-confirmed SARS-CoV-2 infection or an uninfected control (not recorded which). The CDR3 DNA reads TGTGCCAGCAGCTCTTCGTCCGCTCCACTGAAGTACTTC. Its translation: CASSSSSAPLKYF.